This TCR beta chain was sequenced in a study of blood T cell repertoires in COVID-19. Germline V gene data show CDR1 as SGHRS and CDR2 as YFSETQ. This CDR3 is 16 amino acids long. J was trimmed by 6 bases and V by 0 bases; bases with no gene match: 4. Profiled with immunoSEQ multiplex PCR; TCRdb holds only in-frame clones, not every one. The table has approximately 160,000 clones, roughly 90% seen once. This TCR was recovered from a man aged 60-69 years with active or convalescent COVID-19. Material: peripheral blood. The chain uses TRBV5-1 and TRBJ2-1; 12 bases agree with TRBD2. The CDR3 spells CASSLEGLAGFNEQFF. The DNA of the CDR3 is TGCGCCAGCAGCTTGGAGGGACTAGCGGGTTTCAATGAGCAGTTCTTC.